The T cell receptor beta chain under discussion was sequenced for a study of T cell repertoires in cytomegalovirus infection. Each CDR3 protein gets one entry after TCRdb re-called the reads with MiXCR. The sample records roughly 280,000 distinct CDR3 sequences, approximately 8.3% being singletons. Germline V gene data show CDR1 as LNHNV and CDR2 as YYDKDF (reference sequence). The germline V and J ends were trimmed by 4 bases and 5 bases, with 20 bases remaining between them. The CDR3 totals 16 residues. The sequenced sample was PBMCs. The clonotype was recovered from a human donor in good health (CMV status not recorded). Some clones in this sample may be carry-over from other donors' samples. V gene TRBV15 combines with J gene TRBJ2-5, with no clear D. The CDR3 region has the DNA TGTGCCACCAGCACTATGAAGGCCCAGTTTGGGGAGACCCAGTACTTC. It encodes CATSTMKAQFGETQYF.